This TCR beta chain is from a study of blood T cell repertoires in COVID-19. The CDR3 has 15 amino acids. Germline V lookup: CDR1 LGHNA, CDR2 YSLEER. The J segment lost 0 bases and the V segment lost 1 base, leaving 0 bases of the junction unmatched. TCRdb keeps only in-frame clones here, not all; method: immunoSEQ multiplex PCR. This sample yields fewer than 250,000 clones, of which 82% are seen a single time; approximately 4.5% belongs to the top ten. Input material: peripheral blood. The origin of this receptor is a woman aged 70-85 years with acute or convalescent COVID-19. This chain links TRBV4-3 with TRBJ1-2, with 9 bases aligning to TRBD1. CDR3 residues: CASSQGTGANYGYTF. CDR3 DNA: TGCGCCAGCAGCCAAGGGACAGGGGCTAACTATGGCTACACCTTC.